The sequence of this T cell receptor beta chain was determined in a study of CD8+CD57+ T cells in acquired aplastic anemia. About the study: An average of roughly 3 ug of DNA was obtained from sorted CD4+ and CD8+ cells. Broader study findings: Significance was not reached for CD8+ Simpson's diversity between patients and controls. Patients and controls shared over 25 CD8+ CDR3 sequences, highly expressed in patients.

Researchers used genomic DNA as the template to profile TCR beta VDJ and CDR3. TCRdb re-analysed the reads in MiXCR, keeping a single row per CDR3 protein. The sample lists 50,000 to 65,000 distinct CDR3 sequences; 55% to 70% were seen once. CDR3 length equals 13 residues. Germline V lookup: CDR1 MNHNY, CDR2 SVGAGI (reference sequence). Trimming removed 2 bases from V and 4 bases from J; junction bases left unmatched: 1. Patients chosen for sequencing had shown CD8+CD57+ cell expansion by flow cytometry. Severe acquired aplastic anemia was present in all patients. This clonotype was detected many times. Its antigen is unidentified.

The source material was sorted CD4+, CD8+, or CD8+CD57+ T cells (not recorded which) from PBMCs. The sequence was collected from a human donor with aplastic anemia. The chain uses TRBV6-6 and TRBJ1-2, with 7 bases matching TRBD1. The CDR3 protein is CASSYEGAYGYTF. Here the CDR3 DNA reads TGTGCCAGCAGTTACGAGGGGGCCTATGGCTACACCTTC.